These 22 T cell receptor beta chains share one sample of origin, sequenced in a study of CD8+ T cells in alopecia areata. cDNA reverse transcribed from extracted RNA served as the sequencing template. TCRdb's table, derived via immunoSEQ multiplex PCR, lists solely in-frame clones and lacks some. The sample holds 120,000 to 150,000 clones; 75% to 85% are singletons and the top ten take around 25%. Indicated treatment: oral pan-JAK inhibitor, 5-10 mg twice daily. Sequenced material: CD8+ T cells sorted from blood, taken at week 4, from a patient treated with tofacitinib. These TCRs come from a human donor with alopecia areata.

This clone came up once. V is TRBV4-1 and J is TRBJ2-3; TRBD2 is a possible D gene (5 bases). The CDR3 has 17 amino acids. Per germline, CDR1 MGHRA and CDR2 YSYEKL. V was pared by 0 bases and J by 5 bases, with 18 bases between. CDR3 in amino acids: CASSQDDISGSGDTQYF. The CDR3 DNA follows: TGCGCCAGCAGCCAAGATGATATCAGCGGTTCCGGAGATACGCAGTATTTT.

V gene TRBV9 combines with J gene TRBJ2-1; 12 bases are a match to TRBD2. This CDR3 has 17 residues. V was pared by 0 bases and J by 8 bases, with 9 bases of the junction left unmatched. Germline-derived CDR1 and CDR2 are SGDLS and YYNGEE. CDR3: CASSVAYGTSGWDEQFF. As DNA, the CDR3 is TGTGCCAGCAGCGTAGCTTATGGGACTAGCGGGTGGGATGAGCAGTTCTTC.

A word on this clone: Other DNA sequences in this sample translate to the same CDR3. For the CDR3, the DNA is TGTGCCAGCAGTTACGGGGGGAACACTGAAGCTTTCTTT. Residues: CASSYGGNTEAFF. V is TRBV6-5 and J is TRBJ1-1; possibly TRBD1 for D (5 bases). Germline assignment: CDR1 MNHEY and CDR2 SVGAGI. This CDR3 comprises 13 residues. The V end lost 2 bases, the J end lost 1 base, and 5 bases lay between the germline ends.

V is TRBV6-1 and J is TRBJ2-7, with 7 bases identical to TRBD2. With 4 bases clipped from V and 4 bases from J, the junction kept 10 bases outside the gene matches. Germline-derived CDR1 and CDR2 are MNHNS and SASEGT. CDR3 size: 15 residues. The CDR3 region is CASSALPSGTYEQYF. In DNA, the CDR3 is TGTGCCAGCAGTGCCCTCCCTAGCGGTACGTACGAGCAGTACTTC.

CDR3 sequence (DNA): TGTGCCAGCAGTGCAGGGAACTATGGCTACACCTTC. Translated: CASSAGNYGYTF. The rearrangement links TRBV13 to TRBJ1-2, with a tentative D call TRBD1 (5 bases). Germline values: CDR1 PRHDT, CDR2 FYEKMQ (reference sequence). The V gene lost 6 bases and the J gene lost 2 bases, with 7 bases spanning the gap. CDR3 size: 12 residues.

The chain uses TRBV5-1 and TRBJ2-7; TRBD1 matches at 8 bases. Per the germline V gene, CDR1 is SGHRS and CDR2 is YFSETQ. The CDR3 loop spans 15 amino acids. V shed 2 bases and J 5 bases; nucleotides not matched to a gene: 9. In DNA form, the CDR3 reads TGCGCCAGCAGCTTACAGGGGGGAGGACCCCACGAGCAGTACTTC. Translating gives CASSLQGGGPHEQYF.

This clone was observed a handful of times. CDR3 nucleotide sequence: TGCAGCGTTGTGACGGGTTTGGGGGAGCAGTACTTC. Translated, it gives CSVVTGLGEQYF. The chain carries TRBV29-1 and TRBJ2-7; the D is unclear. This CDR3 is built from 12 residues. V gave up 4 bases and J gave up 7 bases, with 14 bases separating them. Germline V CDR1 and CDR2: SQVTM, ANQGSEA.

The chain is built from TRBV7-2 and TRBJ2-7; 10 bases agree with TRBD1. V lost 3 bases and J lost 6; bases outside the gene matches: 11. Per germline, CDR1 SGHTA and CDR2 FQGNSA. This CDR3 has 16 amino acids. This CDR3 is CASSLMGGTGAFEQYF. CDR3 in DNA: TGTGCCAGCAGCTTGATGGGCGGGACAGGGGCCTTCGAGCAGTACTTC. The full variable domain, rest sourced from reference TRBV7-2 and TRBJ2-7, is GAGVSQSPSNKVTEKGKDVELRCDPISGHTALYWYRQSLGQGLEFLIYFQGNSAPDKSGLPSDRFSAERTGGSVSTLTIQRTQQEDSAVYLCASSLMGGTGAFEQYFGPGTRLTVT.

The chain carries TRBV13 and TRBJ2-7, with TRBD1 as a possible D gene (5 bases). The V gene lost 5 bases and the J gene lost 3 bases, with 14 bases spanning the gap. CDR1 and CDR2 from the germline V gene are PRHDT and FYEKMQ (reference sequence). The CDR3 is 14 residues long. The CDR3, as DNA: TGTGCCAGCAGCCCGAAAGGGGTTGACTACGAGCAGTACTTC. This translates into CASSPKGVDYEQYF.

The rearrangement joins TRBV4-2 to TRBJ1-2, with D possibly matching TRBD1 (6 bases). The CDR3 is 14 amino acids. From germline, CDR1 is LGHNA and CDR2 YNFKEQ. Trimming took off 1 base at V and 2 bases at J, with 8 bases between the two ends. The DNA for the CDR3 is TGTGCCAGCAGCCAAGGTGGACAGAACTATGGCTACACCTTC. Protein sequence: CASSQGGQNYGYTF.

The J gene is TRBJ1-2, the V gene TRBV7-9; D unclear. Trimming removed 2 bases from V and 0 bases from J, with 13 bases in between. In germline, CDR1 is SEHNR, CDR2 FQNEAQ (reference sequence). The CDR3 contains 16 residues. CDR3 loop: CASSLTSRSPNYGYTF. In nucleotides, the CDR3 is TGTGCCAGCAGCTTAACGTCTCGGAGCCCTAACTATGGCTACACCTTC.

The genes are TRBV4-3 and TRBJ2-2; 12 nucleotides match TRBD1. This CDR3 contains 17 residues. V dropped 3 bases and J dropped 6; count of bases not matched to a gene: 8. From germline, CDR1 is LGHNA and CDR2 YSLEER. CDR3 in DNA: TGCGCCAGCAGCCAGTACCCGGGACAGGGGGCGGCCGGGGAGCTGTTTTTT. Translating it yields CASSQYPGQGAAGELFF.

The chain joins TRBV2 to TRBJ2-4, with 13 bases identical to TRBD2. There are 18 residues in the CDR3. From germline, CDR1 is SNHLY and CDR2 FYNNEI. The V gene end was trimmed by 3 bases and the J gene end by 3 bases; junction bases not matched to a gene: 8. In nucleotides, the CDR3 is TGTGCCAGCAGTGAGGCACTAGCGGGGGGGCCGATCAAAAACATTCAGTACTTC. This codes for CASSEALAGGPIKNIQYF.

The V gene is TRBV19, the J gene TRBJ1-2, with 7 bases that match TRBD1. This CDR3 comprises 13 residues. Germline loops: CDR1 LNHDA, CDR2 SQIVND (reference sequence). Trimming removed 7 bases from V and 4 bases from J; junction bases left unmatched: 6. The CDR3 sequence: CASKEQGLYGYTF. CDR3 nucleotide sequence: TGTGCCAGTAAGGAACAGGGGCTCTATGGCTACACCTTC.

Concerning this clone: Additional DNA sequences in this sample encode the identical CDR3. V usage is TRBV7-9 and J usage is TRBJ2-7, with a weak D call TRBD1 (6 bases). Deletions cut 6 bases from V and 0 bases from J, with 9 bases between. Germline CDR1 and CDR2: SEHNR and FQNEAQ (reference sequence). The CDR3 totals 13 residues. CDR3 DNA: TGTGCCAGCAGTTCGGACAGCTCCTACGAGCAGTACTTC. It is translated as CASSSDSSYEQYF.

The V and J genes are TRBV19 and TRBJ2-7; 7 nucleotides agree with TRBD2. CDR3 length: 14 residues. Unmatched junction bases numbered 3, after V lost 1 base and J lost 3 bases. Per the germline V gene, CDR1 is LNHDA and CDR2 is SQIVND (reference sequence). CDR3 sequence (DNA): TGTGCCAGTAGTATAGGAGGGGACTACTACGAGCAGTACTTC. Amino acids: CASSIGGDYYEQYF. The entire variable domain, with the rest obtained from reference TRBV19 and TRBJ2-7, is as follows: DGGITQSPKYLFRKEGQNVTLSCEQNLNHDAMYWYRQDPGQGLRLIYYSQIVNDFQKGDIAEGYSVSREKKESFPLTVTSAQKNPTAFYLCASSIGGDYYEQYFGPGTRLTVT.

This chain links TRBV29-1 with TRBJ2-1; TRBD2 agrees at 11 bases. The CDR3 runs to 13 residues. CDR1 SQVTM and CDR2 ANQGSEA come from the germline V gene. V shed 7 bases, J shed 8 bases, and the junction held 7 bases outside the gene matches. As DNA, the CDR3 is TGCAGCGGACTAGCGGGGAGGTCGGATGAGCAGTTCTTC. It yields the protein CSGLAGRSDEQFF.

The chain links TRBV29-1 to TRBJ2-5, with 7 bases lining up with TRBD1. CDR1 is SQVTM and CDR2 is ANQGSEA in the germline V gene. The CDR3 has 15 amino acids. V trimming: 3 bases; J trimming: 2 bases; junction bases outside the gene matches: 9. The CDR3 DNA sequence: TGCAGCGTTGACTCGGCCGGGACAGTACAAGAGACCCAGTACTTC. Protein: CSVDSAGTVQETQYF.

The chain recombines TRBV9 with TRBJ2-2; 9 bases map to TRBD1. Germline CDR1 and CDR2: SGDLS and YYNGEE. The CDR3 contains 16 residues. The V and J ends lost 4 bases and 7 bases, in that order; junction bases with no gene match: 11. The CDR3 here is CASSPYTGGNGGELFF. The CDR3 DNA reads TGTGCCAGCAGCCCATATACAGGGGGCAATGGCGGGGAGCTGTTTTTT.

CDR3 sequence (DNA): TGTGCCACCAGCAGAGATCTGGTTAGCGGGGGAGTAGAGACCCAGTACTTC. Residues: CATSRDLVSGGVETQYF. V usage is TRBV15 and J usage is TRBJ2-5; TRBD2 matches 9 bases. CDR1 is LNHNV and CDR2 is YYDKDF in the germline V gene (reference sequence). The CDR3 length is 17 residues. The junction had 9 bases not matched to a gene; V was cut back by 0 bases and J by 4 bases.

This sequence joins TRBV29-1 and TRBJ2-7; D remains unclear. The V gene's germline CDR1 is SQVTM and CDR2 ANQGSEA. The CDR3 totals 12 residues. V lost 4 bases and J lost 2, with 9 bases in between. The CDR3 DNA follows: TGCAGCGTTGCAGTGCTAACCTACGAGCAGTACTTC. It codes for CSVAVLTYEQYF.

CDR3 sequence (DNA): TGTGCCAGCAGGGGGGGGGAAGCTTTCTTT. It is translated as CASRGGEAFF. The gene calls are TRBV4-2 and TRBJ1-1; maybe TRBD1 (5 bases). V shed 6 bases and J shed 8 bases, with 7 bases lying between them. Germline CDR1 is LGHNA and CDR2 is YNFKEQ. CDR3 length: 10 amino acids.